This T cell receptor (beta chain) emerged from a study of Tregs in tolerant kidney transplant recipients. Study-wide background: Recipients received nonmyeloablative bone marrow transplants from related graft donors, with transient mixed chimerism. Study outcomes and limitations: Biological reproducibility was not directly addressed in this study. For some patients, primers changed over time, blocking nucleotide-level comparison.

As for this clone: The antigen remains undetermined.

Some clones are missing from TCRdb's copy, which holds only in-frame ones; the method was immunoSEQ multiplex PCR. The repertoire has some 70,000 clones, approximately 88% of them found once; the top ten carry approximately 0.36%. Trimming left V 2 bases short and J 2 bases short, with 6 bases between. The CDR3 loop spans 12 amino acids. The germline V gene has CDR1 GTSNPN and CDR2 SVGIG (reference sequence). CD4+CD25+CD127- Tregs, CD4+CD25- non-Tregs, CD4 and CD8 cells were sorted. The specimen comprised CD4+ T cells from blood, sampled before the transplant. The genes are TRBV30 and TRBJ2-5; D is uncertain. The receptor's source is a human donor who received a combined kidney and bone marrow transplant. The CDR3 coding sequence is TGTGCCTGGAGTTGGGCTCAAGAGACCCAGTACTTC. It is translated as CAWSWAQETQYF.